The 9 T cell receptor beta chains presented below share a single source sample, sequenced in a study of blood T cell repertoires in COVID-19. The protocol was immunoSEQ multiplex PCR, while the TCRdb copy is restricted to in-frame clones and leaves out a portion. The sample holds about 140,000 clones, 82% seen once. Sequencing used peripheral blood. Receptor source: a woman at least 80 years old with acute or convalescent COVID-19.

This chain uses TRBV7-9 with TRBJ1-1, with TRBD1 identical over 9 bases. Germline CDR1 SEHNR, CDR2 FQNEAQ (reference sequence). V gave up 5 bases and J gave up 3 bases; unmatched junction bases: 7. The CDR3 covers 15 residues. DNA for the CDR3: TGTGCCAGCAGCGCCCCACAGGGGGCGGACACTGAAGCTTTCTTT. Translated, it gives CASSAPQGADTEAFF.

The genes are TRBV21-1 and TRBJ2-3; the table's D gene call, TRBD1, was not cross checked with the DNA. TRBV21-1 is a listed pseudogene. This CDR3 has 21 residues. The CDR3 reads CASSKSTGGTGVSPSTDTQYF. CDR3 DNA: TGTGCCAGCAGCAAGTCGACCGGCGGGACAGGGGTTAGTCCAAGCACAGATACGCAGTATTTT.

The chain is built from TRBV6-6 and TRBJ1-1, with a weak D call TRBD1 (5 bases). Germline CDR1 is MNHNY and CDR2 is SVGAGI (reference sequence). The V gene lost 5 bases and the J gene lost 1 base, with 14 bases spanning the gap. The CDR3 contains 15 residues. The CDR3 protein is CASSPPGRGNTEAFF. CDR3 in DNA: TGTGCCAGCAGTCCACCAGGGCGCGGGAACACTGAAGCTTTCTTT.

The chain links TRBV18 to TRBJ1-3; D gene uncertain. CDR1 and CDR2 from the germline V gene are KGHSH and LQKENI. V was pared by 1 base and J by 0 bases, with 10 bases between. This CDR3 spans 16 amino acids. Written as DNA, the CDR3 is TGTGCCAGCTCACCACGAACTACCCACTCTGGAAACACCATATATTTT. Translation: CASSPRTTHSGNTIYF.

CDR3 nucleotide sequence: TGCGCCAGCAGCGCCCGGGACAACTACAATGAGCAGTTCTTC. Its protein is CASSARDNYNEQFF. This chain connects TRBV4-1 to TRBJ2-1; a possible D gene is TRBD1 (6 bases). CDR1 is MGHRA and CDR2 is YSYEKL in the germline V gene. The CDR3 totals 14 residues. Trimming pared 5 bases from V and 3 bases from J, leaving 11 bases between.

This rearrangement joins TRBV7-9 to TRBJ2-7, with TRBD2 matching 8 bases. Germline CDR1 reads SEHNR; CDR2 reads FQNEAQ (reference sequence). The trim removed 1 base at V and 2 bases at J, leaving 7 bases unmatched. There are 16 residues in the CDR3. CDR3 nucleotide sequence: TGTGCCAGCAGCTTAGTCGCGGGAGGTCCAACCTACGAGCAGTACTTC. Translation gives CASSLVAGGPTYEQYF.

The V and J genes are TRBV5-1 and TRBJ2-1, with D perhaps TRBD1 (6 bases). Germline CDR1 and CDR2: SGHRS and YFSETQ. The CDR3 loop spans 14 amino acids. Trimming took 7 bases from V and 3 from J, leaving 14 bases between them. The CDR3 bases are TGCGCCAGCGGCACAGGGCTGAACTACAATGAGCAGTTCTTC. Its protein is CASGTGLNYNEQFF.

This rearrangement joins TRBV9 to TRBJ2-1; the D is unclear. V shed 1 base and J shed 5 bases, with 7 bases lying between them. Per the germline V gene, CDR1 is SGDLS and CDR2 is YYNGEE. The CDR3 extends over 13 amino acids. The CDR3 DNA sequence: TGTGCCAGCAGCGTACACACCGACAATGAGCAGTTCTTC. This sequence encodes CASSVHTDNEQFF.

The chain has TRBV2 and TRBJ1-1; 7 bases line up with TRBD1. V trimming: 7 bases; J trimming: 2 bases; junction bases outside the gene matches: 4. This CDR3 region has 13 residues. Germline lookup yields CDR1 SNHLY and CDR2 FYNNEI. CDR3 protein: CASKGQVNTEAFF. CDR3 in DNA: TGTGCCAGCAAAGGACAGGTAAACACTGAAGCTTTCTTT.